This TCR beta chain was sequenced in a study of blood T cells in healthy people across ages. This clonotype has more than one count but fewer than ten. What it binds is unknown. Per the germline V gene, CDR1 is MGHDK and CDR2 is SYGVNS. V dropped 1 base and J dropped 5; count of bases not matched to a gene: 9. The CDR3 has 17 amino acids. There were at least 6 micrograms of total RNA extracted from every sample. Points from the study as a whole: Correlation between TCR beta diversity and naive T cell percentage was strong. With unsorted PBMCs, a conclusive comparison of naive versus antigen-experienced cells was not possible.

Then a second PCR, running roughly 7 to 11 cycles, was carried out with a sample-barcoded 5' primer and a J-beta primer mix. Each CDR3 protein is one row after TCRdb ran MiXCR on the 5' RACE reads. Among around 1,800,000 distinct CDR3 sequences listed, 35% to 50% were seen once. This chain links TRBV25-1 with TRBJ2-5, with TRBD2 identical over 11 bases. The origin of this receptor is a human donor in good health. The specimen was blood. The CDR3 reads CASSELDSGGAGETQYF. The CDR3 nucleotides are TGTGCCAGCAGTGAATTGGATAGCGGGGGGGCAGGGGAGACCCAGTACTTC.